A selection of T cell receptor beta chains follows, all from one sample in a study of vaccination and CD4 T cells after COVID-19. No antigen has been assigned to these receptors. Each CDR3 protein is one row after TCRdb ran MiXCR on the PCR reads. Among some 25,000 distinct CDR3 sequences, roughly 40% were seen once, and the ten largest hold approximately 10%. The specimen was CD4+ T cells from blood, cultured in vitro. The receptor source for this set is a human donor who had recovered from COVID-19. Each CDR3 is given with its conserved first and last residue.

TRBJ2-7 TRBV7-9 CASSGRGRGPAWQQYF
TRBJ1-5 TRBV10-3 CAISEEGFLSNQPQHF
TRBJ1-1 TRBV7-8 CASSLVRRQGRNTEAFF
TRBJ2-6 TRBV28 CASSFEDRGSSGANVLTF
TRBJ1-1 TRBV20-1 CSAASGTVEAFF
TRBJ2-1 TRBV20-1 CSARPPPGGRKNTYNEQFF
TRBJ1-6 TRBV7-3 CASSSLVGPPHF
TRBJ2-7 TRBV5-1 CASSLEGSYEQYF
TRBJ2-7 TRBV6-1 CASTTEAGQGVYEQYF
TRBJ2-4 TRBV27 CASMTGGRNIQYF
TRBJ2-3 TRBV25-1 CASGASGSTDTQYF
TRBJ2-7 TRBV20-1 CSAISGAGVNEQYF
TRBJ1-1 TRBV27 CASATGVSWAWTEAFF
TRBJ2-3 TRBV19 CASMGRVSGTDTQYF
TRBJ1-6 TRBV20-1 CSATPGQGASPLHF
TRBJ1-2 TRBV20-1 CSADDSGTNTDGYTF
TRBJ2-7 TRBV10-3 CAIRTSGSQYEQYF
TRBJ2-7 TRBV12-3/TRBV12-4 CASSQEYEQYF
TRBJ2-3 TRBV7-9 CASSSFDGGTQYF
TRBJ1-4 TRBV7-2 CASSSSPQRAPNEKLFF
TRBJ2-5 TRBV6-2/TRBV6-3 CASSYPYAGVNQETQYF
TRBJ2-7 TRBV19 CASSTQGLSYEQYF
TRBJ1-1 TRBV4-1 CASSQSGPDGNTEAFF
TRBJ2-5 TRBV12-3/TRBV12-4 CATTRGNQETQYF
TRBJ2-1 TRBV28 CASSLGQASYNEQFF
TRBJ2-5 TRBV20-1 CSANREETQYF
TRBJ1-1 TRBV24-1 CATSPGTGVENTEAFF
TRBJ2-7 TRBV6-1 CASRDRDYEQYF
TRBJ1-2 TRBV18 CASSQATGGRGYTF
TRBJ2-1 TRBV11-1 CASSFGQQSYNEQFF
TRBJ1-1 TRBV29-1 CSVDPGGGRGLGAFF